Reported below is one TCR beta chain. Libraries were prepared by immunoSEQ multiplex PCR; TCRdb keeps only in-frame clonotypes and omits some of them. Among about 100,000 clones listed, 94% were seen once. This record comes from a study of OX40 agonist ivuxolimab in advanced cancers. Trimming pared 2 bases from V and 5 bases from J, leaving 9 bases between. CDR1 and CDR2 from the germline V gene are KGHSH and LQKENI. The CDR3 has 13 residues. The source of this sequence is an adult with an advanced solid tumor such as melanoma, head and neck, liver or kidney cancer. This chain connects TRBV18 to TRBJ2-5; a possible D gene is TRBD1 (5 bases). The sample was CD4+ or CD8+ T cells sorted from blood, taken in a trial of the OX40 agonist ivuxolimab. The CDR3 nucleotides are TGTGCCAGCTCACCAGGCAGGGTGGAGACCCAGTACTTC. Translating it yields CASSPGRVETQYF.